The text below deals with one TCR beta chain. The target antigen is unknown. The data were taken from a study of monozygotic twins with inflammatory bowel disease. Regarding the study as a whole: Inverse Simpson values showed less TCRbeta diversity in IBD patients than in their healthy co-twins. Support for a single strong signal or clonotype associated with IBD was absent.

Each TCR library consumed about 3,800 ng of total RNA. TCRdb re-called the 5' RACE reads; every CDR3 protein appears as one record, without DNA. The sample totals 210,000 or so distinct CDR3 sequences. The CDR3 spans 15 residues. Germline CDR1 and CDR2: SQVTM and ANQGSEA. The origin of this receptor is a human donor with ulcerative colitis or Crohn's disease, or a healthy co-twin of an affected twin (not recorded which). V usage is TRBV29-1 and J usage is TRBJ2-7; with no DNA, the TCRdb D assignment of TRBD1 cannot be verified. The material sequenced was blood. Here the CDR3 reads CSVTTGELFSYEQYF.